A single sample gave rise to the 23 T cell receptor beta chains below, sequenced in a study of regulatory T cells in long-lasting Graves disease (dated by TCRdb to 2020 to 2023). Preparation of the library involved multiplex PCR. The data were produced on an Illumina HiSeq 4000. To build TCR beta libraries, CDR3 regions were amplified by Arm-PCR using iRepertoire HTBI primers. TCRdb reprocessing: public reads trimmed at Q25 with fastp, clones called with MiXCR, in-frame beta chains kept. A single entry per CDR3 protein holds the most common genes and DNA from its merged rows. For this sample there are 320,000 or so distinct CDR3 sequences; approximately 20% appear just once. About 39% of the sample rests with the top ten. What this sample's time point label stands for: newly diagnosed GD, antithyroid drugs for less than 3 months. For both TCR sequencing and RNA sequencing, RNA was extracted from PBMCs using TRIzol.

The input for sequencing was peripheral blood mononuclear cells (PBMCs), taken at new diagnosis, from a patient treated with antithyroid drugs. These receptors all stem from a female donor with Graves disease.

This clonotype was counted at least ten times. The V and J genes are TRBV20-1 and TRBJ2-1; 7 nucleotides align to TRBD2. J was trimmed by 8 bases and V by 0 bases; bases with no gene match: 7. Germline CDR1 DFQATT, CDR2 SNEGSKA (reference sequence). CDR3 length: 14 amino acids. CDR3: CSARELARRDEQFF. For the CDR3, the DNA is TGCAGTGCTAGAGAACTAGCGAGAAGGGATGAGCAGTTCTTC.

V gene TRBV20-1 combines with J gene TRBJ1-1; no definite D call. The germline V and J ends were trimmed by 6 bases and 3 bases, with 11 bases remaining between them. CDR3 length: 12 residues. Germline CDR1 and CDR2: DFQATT and SNEGSKA (reference sequence). CDR3 coding DNA: TGCAGTGCGTGGCAGCAGGACACTGAAGCTTTCTTT. It encodes CSAWQQDTEAFF.

This clonotype has a count of ten or more. The CDR3 DNA follows: TGTGCCAGCAGTTTAGCCCATCCCACAGATACGCAGTATTTT. It encodes CASSLAHPTDTQYF. The chain uses TRBV12-3 or TRBV12-4 and TRBJ2-3; D uncertain. The CDR3 runs to 14 residues. The V end lost 0 bases, the J end lost 2 bases, and 6 bases lay between the germline ends.

This clonotype has more than one count but fewer than ten. The chain links TRBV5-1 to TRBJ2-3, with TRBD1 as a possible D gene (5 bases). V lost 7 bases and J 2 bases, leaving 17 bases between the germline ends. Germline values: CDR1 SGHRS, CDR2 YFSETQ. This CDR3 is built from 15 residues. The CDR3 reads CASGPTDRHTDTQYF. The CDR3 DNA reads as TGCGCCAGCGGGCCCACCGACAGACACACAGATACGCAGTATTTT.

Many counts were recorded for this clonotype. This chain uses TRBV30 with TRBJ2-3; D gene unclear. CDR3 length equals 12 residues. CDR1 and CDR2 from the germline V gene are GTSNPN and SVGIG (reference sequence). The ends were cut back, 1 base at V and 4 bases at J, with 6 bases in the middle. CDR3 in amino acids: CAWSASADTQYF. CDR3 nucleotide sequence: TGTGCCTGGAGTGCCAGCGCAGATACGCAGTATTTT.

There are a few counts of this clonotype. The CDR3 nucleotides read TGTGCCAGCAGTTTAAGTGCTGTGACTAGCGGCCGGGAGCTGTTTTTT. Its translation: CASSLSAVTSGRELFF. The chain joins TRBV12-3 or TRBV12-4 to TRBJ2-2, with TRBD2 matching 9 bases. The V gene end was trimmed by 2 bases and the J gene end by 9 bases; junction bases not matched to a gene: 10. This CDR3 has 16 amino acids.

The chain links TRBV20-1 to TRBJ2-1; either TRBD1 or TRBD2 may fit D (5 bases each). The CDR3 loop spans 15 amino acids. V gave up 5 bases and J gave up 0 bases, with 14 bases separating them. The germline CDR1 and CDR2 sequences are DFQATT and SNEGSKA (reference sequence). This CDR3 is CSALAGPLSYNEQFF. CDR3 nucleotide sequence: TGCAGTGCTCTAGCAGGGCCCCTCTCCTACAATGAGCAGTTCTTC.

This chain links TRBV7-9 with TRBJ2-3; unclear D gene. The length of the CDR3 is 15 residues. Trimming removed 1 base at V and 2 bases at J, with 10 bases between. The germline V gene has CDR1 SEHNR and CDR2 FQNEAQ (reference sequence). The CDR3 DNA sequence: TGTGCCAGCAGCTTAGAGGACGGACCCACAGATACGCAGTATTTT. Protein sequence: CASSLEDGPTDTQYF.

Of note for this clonotype: A far bigger clonotype differs at one base, so this is likely a read error. The chain employs TRBV9 and TRBJ2-1, with a weak D call TRBD2 (5 bases). There are 15 residues in the CDR3. The V end lost 0 bases, the J end lost 10 bases, and 17 bases lay between the germline ends. Germline values: CDR1 SGDLS, CDR2 YYNGEE. The CDR3 DNA sequence: TGTGCCAGCAGCGTAGCGAACGGGGTCGCCTACGAGCAGTTCTTC. Protein product: CASSVANGVAYEQFF.

This clonotype was seen many times. This sequence joins TRBV6-1 and TRBJ2-3; 9 nucleotides match TRBD2. Per the germline V gene, CDR1 is MNHNS and CDR2 is SASEGT. Trimming took 11 bases from V and 3 from J; bases not matched to a gene: 9. CDR3 length equals 14 residues. Here the CDR3 DNA reads TGTGCCGACAAAGGGGCGGGAGGGACAGATACGCAGTATTTT. The encoded protein is CADKGAGGTDTQYF.

This chain links TRBV9 with TRBJ2-1; TRBD1 is a possible D gene (5 bases). Trimming took 4 bases from V and 6 from J, leaving 17 bases between them. Looked up from germline, CDR1 is SGDLS and CDR2 is YYNGEE. The CDR3 contains 15 residues. The CDR3: CASSPSMGPLNEQFF. The CDR3 bases are TGTGCCAGCAGCCCCTCCATGGGGCCCCTCAATGAGCAGTTCTTC.

A note on this clonotype: One end of the junction does not line up with germline, which may come from a read error. As DNA, the CDR3 is TGTGCCAGCAGCTACCTCTACGGGACTCACTTC. This translates into CASSYLYGTHF. J is TRBJ2-5 and V is TRBV12-3 or TRBV12-4; TRBD2 might be the D (6 bases). There are 11 residues in the CDR3.

This clonotype was seen repeatedly, ten times or more. The chain combines TRBV7-3 with TRBJ2-2; no reliable D call. The germline V gene encodes CDR1 SGHTA and CDR2 FQGTGA. The CDR3 covers 12 residues. With 1 base removed from V and 6 bases from J, the gap between germline ends came to 3 bases. The CDR3, as DNA: TGTGCCAGCAGCTTAAAGGCCGGGGAGCTGTTTTTT. This gives the protein CASSLKAGELFF.

This clonotype was detected many times. This chain connects TRBV6-1 to TRBJ2-3, with D unresolved. CDR1 is MNHNS and CDR2 is SASEGT in the germline V gene. The V and J ends lost 0 bases and 1 base respectively, with 11 bases between them. The CDR3 consists of 16 residues. The CDR3 protein is CASSEALNGGTDTQYF. The DNA of the CDR3 is TGTGCCAGCAGTGAAGCGCTGAACGGAGGCACAGATACGCAGTATTTT.

In its sample, this clonotype was seen many times. In nucleotides, the CDR3 is TGCGCCAGCAGCTTCACTAGCGGGGTCGACTACAATGAGCAGTTCTTC. This translates into CASSFTSGVDYNEQFF. The gene calls are TRBV5-1 and TRBJ2-1; 10 nucleotides match TRBD2. The CDR3 extends over 16 amino acids. Germline V gene lookup returns CDR1 SGHRS and CDR2 YFSETQ. Trimming took 2 bases from V and 3 from J; bases not matched to a gene: 5. The full variable domain, its missing parts supplied by reference TRBV5-1 and TRBJ2-1, is KAGVTQTPRYLIKTRGQQVTLSCSPISGHRSVSWYQQTPGQGLQFLFEYFSETQRNKGNFPGRFSGRQFSNSRSEMNVSTLELGDSALYLCASSFTSGVDYNEQFFGPGTRLTVL.

This clonotype was recorded many times. This chain uses TRBV7-2 with TRBJ2-7; D is uncertain. Between the trimmed V and J ends, which lost 4 bases and 7 bases, there was a span of 8 bases. The CDR3 has 11 amino acids. Germline CDR1 reads SGHTA; CDR2 reads FQGNSA. Here the CDR3 reads CASSSRREQYF. DNA of the CDR3: TGTGCCAGCAGCTCCCGTAGGGAGCAGTACTTC.

The chain joins TRBV11-2 to TRBJ2-2; D possibly matches TRBD1 or TRBD2 (5 bases each). V lost 3 bases and J lost 1, with 12 bases in between. The germline gives CDR1 SGHAT, CDR2 FQNNGV. The CDR3 runs to 16 residues. The CDR3 loop reads CASSFPGTVNTGELFF. The CDR3 DNA is TGTGCCAGCAGCTTCCCCGGGACGGTGAACACCGGGGAGCTGTTTTTT.

This clonotype has ten or more counts. The rearrangement uses TRBV12-3 or TRBV12-4 and TRBJ1-4; the D gene is possibly TRBD1 (5 bases). V shed 4 bases and J shed 0 bases, with 9 bases lying between them. The CDR3 length is 15 residues. CDR3 sequence: CASSSGGTTNEKLFF. DNA of the CDR3: TGTGCCAGCAGTTCTGGGGGAACAACTAATGAAAAACTGTTTTTT.

This clonotype has at least ten counts. The chain employs TRBV28 and TRBJ1-4, with TRBD1 matching over 10 bases. CDR3 size: 17 residues. Trimming cost V 3 bases and J 7 bases; bases outside gene matches: 11. Germline CDR1 is MDHEN and CDR2 is SYDVKM. Here the CDR3 DNA reads TGTGCCAGCAGTTTGTGGGGGACAGGGGCCCTATCTGAAAAACTGTTTTTT. Translation gives CASSLWGTGALSEKLFF.

This clonotype appeared many times. V is TRBV10-1 and J is TRBJ2-1; 7 bases map to TRBD1. J was trimmed by 2 bases and V by 9 bases; bases with no gene match: 16. CDR3 length: 17 residues. The germline CDR1 and CDR2 sequences are WNHNN and SYGVQD (reference sequence). As DNA, the CDR3 is TGCGCCAGGAATAGCGCGACCGGGACAGCTGCCTACAATGAGCAGTTCTTC. It yields the protein CARNSATGTAAYNEQFF.

This clonotype was observed many times. The V call is TRBV7-2, the J call TRBJ2-4; 10 nucleotides agree with TRBD1. Germline V gene lookup returns CDR1 SGHTA and CDR2 FQGNSA. The CDR3 consists of 17 residues. The junction had 9 bases not matched to a gene; V was cut back by 1 base and J by 6 bases. In nucleotides, the CDR3 is TGTGCCAGCAGCTTAGGAGGAGGACAGGGGGTGGGAAACATTCAGTACTTC. This translates into CASSLGGGQGVGNIQYF.

This clonotype has ten or more counts. The V call is TRBV6-1, the J call TRBJ2-3; 9 nucleotides match TRBD2. This CDR3 contains 13 residues. J was trimmed by 1 base and V by 11 bases; bases with no gene match: 4. From germline, CDR1 is MNHNS and CDR2 SASEGT. The CDR3, as DNA: TGTGCCGGGCGGACTAGCGGCACAGATACGCAGTATTTT. This gives the protein CAGRTSGTDTQYF.

This clonotype occurred many times. The chain is built from TRBV28 and TRBJ1-2, with 7 bases aligning to TRBD1. Germline V gene lookup returns CDR1 MDHEN and CDR2 SYDVKM. This CDR3 is built from 15 residues. V gave up 3 bases and J gave up 0 bases; unmatched junction bases: 4. The CDR3 loop reads CASSFLRGSNYGYTF. The CDR3 DNA sequence: TGTGCCAGCAGTTTTCTCAGGGGGTCTAACTATGGCTACACCTTC.